These 15 T cell receptor beta chains were all obtained from the same sample, sequenced in a study of blood T cell repertoires in COVID-19. Sequencing was performed with immunoSEQ multiplex PCR; in TCRdb, only in-frame clones are kept and a portion is missing. This table holds around 250,000 clones, less than 90% found once. The source material was peripheral blood. The origin of the receptors is a woman aged 40 to 50 who had recovered from COVID-19.

This clone was observed a handful of times. The V gene is TRBV28, the J gene TRBJ1-2; possibly TRBD1 for D (6 bases). The CDR3 runs to 14 residues. V shed 4 bases and J shed 4 bases, with 13 bases lying between them. Germline values: CDR1 MDHEN, CDR2 SYDVKM. CDR3 DNA: TGTGCCAGCAGTTCGGGTTTCAGGGGCTATGGCTACACCTTC. It is translated as CASSSGFRGYGYTF.

The rearrangement links TRBV5-1 to TRBJ2-1; tentative D call: TRBD1 (6 bases). This CDR3 comprises 16 residues. Trimming cost V 6 bases and J 5 bases, with 21 bases left between them. The germline V gene has CDR1 SGHRS and CDR2 YFSETQ. CDR3 sequence: CASNDQGLTTNNEQFF. The CDR3 region has the DNA TGCGCCAGCAACGATCAGGGGCTAACGACTAACAATGAGCAGTTCTTC.

This chain joins TRBV19 and TRBJ2-2; 12 bases line up with TRBD2. CDR1 is LNHDA, CDR2 SQIVND, per germline (reference sequence). V lost 6 bases, J lost 6 bases, and 8 bases stayed unmatched. CDR3 length: 16 amino acids. The CDR3 DNA reads TGTGCCAGTAGATCTAGCGGGGGGGCTTTCGCCGGGGAGCTGTTTTTT. Its protein product is CASRSSGGAFAGELFF.

This clone has more than one count but fewer than ten. The chain combines TRBV28 with TRBJ2-3, with TRBD2 as a possible D gene (6 bases). Between the trimmed V and J ends, which lost 2 bases and 4 bases, there was a span of 16 bases. Germline V gene data show CDR1 as MDHEN and CDR2 as SYDVKM. The CDR3 runs to 16 residues. CDR3 in amino acids: CASSLTGRGIADTQYF. In DNA, the CDR3 is TGTGCCAGCAGTTTAACCGGGCGGGGTATCGCAGATACGCAGTATTTT.

The rearrangement links TRBV7-9 to TRBJ1-1; no reliable D call. Germline CDR1 reads SEHNR; CDR2 reads FQNEAQ (reference sequence). V was trimmed by 6 bases and J by 0 bases, leaving 14 bases between them. The CDR3 loop spans 15 amino acids. The CDR3 region is CASRPNREMNTEAFF. CDR3 nucleotides: TGTGCCAGCAGACCTAACAGAGAAATGAACACTGAAGCTTTCTTT.

CDR3 amino acids: CASSQSGTGSGNTIYF. Written as DNA, the CDR3 is TGTGCCAGCAGCCAATCCGGGACAGGCTCTGGAAACACCATATATTTT. The chain combines TRBV11-2 with TRBJ1-3; 8 bases map to TRBD1. The CDR3 loop spans 16 amino acids. Germline CDR1 reads SGHAT; CDR2 reads FQNNGV. Germline trimming cut 5 bases from V and 0 bases from J; bases unmatched to any gene: 6.

The chain employs TRBV5-1 and TRBJ2-1, with D perhaps TRBD1 (5 bases). This CDR3 is 15 amino acids long. CDR1 and CDR2 (germline): SGHRS, YFSETQ. The V and J ends lost 7 bases and 9 bases respectively, with 23 bases between them. The CDR3 DNA reads as TGCGCCAGCCGCACCTCAACCCAGGGCTTAGGTGAGCAGTTCTTC. Protein sequence: CASRTSTQGLGEQFF.

The chain uses TRBV30 and TRBJ1-4; D possibly corresponds to TRBD1 (6 bases). V was clipped by 3 bases and J by 7 bases, with 15 bases between them. The V gene's germline CDR1 is GTSNPN and CDR2 SVGIG (reference sequence). The CDR3 loop spans 14 amino acids. The CDR3 loop reads CAWRRTEWSEKLFF. For the CDR3, the DNA is TGTGCCTGGAGGCGGACAGAGTGGAGTGAAAAACTGTTTTTT. Complete variable domain (other parts from reference TRBV30 and TRBJ1-4): SQTIHQWPATLVQPVGSPLSLECTVEGTSNPNLYWYRQAAGRGLQLLFYSVGIGQISSEVPQNLSASRPQDRQFILSSKKLLLSDSGFYLCAWRRTEWSEKLFFGSGTQLSVL.

V gene TRBV28 combines with J gene TRBJ1-2, with D perhaps matching TRBD1 (5 bases). This CDR3 comprises 13 residues. The germline CDR1 and CDR2 sequences are MDHEN and SYDVKM. Trimming removed 7 bases at V and 4 bases at J, with 13 bases between. The CDR3 bases are TGTGCCAGCAATAAGGGGCGCGCCTATGGCTACACCTTC. Protein product: CASNKGRAYGYTF.

V and J are TRBV7-9 and TRBJ2-7, with D perhaps matching TRBD1 (5 bases). The CDR3 covers 14 residues. Trimming shortened V by 2 bases and J by 3 bases, and 11 bases separated the two germline ends. Germline CDR1 is SEHNR and CDR2 is FQNEAQ (reference sequence). CDR3: CASSLSRADYEQYF. CDR3 DNA sequence: TGTGCCAGCAGCTTATCCAGGGCGGACTACGAGCAGTACTTC. The complete variable domain, with remaining parts taken from reference TRBV7-9 and TRBJ2-7, reads DTGVSQNPRHKITKRGQNVTFRCDPISEHNRLYWYRQTLGQGPEFLTYFQNEAQLEKSRLLSDRFSAERPKGSFSTLEIQRTEQGDSAMYLCASSLSRADYEQYFGPGTRLTVT.

This clone appeared once. The V and J genes are TRBV7-9 and TRBJ1-2; 12 positions agree with TRBD1. Germline assignment: CDR1 SEHNR and CDR2 FQNEAQ (reference sequence). The CDR3 consists of 15 residues. Trimming took 4 bases from V and 7 from J; bases not matched to a gene: 7. Here the CDR3 DNA reads TGTGCCAGCAGCTCGTCCGGGACAGGGGGCCGTGGCTACACCTTC. Encoded protein: CASSSSGTGGRGYTF.

This sequence joins TRBV5-4 and TRBJ2-1; TRBD1 matches at 8 bases. CDR3 length: 17 residues. The V gene's germline CDR1 is SGHNT and CDR2 YYREEE (reference sequence). V gave up 5 bases and J gave up 2 bases; unmatched junction bases: 12. CDR3 in amino acids: CASSSVRTGLTYNEQFF. CDR3 nucleotide sequence: TGTGCCAGCAGTTCTGTACGGACAGGGCTCACCTACAATGAGCAGTTCTTC.

The chain has TRBV18 and TRBJ2-1, with TRBD2 identical over 13 bases. Germline assignment: CDR1 KGHSH and CDR2 LQKENI. V shed 3 bases, J shed 8 bases, and the junction held 4 bases outside the gene matches. This CDR3 is 15 amino acids long. The chain's CDR3 is CASSPTSGGQYEQFF. CDR3 DNA: TGTGCCAGCTCACCGACTAGCGGGGGGCAGTATGAGCAGTTCTTC.

The rearrangement links TRBV5-4 to TRBJ1-4; 8 bases match TRBD1. Germline V gene lookup returns CDR1 SGHNT and CDR2 YYREEE (reference sequence). The junction had 14 bases not matched to a gene; V was cut back by 4 bases and J by 12 bases. The CDR3 loop spans 15 amino acids. As DNA, the CDR3 is TGTGCCAGCAGCGCCAACAGGGGGAAGGGGAACCAACTGTTTTTT. Amino acid sequence: CASSANRGKGNQLFF.

The V and J genes are TRBV28 and TRBJ1-1; D gene ambiguous. Germline CDR1 reads MDHEN; CDR2 reads SYDVKM. The CDR3 contains 15 residues. Trimming removed 7 bases from V and 2 bases from J, with 17 bases in between. The CDR3 region has the DNA TGTGCCAGCACCAACGGAGGGATGGTAAACACTGAAGCTTTCTTT. Protein product: CASTNGGMVNTEAFF. The full variable domain, completed using reference TRBV28 and TRBJ1-1, is DVKVTQSSRYLVKRTGEKVFLECVQDMDHENMFWYRQDPGLGLRLIYFSYDVKMKEKGDIPEGYSVSREKKERFSLILESASTNQTSMYLCASTNGGMVNTEAFFGQGTRLTVV.